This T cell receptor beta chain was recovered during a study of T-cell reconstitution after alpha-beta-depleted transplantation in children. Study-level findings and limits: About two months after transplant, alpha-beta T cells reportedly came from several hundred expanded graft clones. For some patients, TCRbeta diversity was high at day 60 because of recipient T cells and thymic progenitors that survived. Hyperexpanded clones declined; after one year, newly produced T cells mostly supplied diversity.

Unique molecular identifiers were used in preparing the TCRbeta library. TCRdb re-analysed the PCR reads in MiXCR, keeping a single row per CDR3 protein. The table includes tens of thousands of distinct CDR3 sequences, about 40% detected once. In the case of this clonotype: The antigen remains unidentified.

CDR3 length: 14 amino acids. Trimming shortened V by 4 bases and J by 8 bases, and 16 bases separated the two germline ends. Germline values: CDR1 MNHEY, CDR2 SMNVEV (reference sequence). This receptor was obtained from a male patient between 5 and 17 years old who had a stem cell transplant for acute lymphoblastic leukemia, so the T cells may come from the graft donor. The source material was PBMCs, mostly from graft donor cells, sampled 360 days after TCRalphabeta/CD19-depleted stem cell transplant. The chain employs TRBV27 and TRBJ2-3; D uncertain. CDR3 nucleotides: TGTGCCAGCAGTTCGGACCTTGAGCTGGGTACGCAGTATTTT. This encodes CASSSDLELGTQYF.